This T cell receptor (beta chain) comes out of a study of blood T cell repertoires in COVID-19. Turning to the study itself: Specimens from acute and convalescent COVID-19 originated in the United States, Italy and Spain. T cells, B-cell-depleted T cells, or PBMCs supplied cDNA or gDNA.

Under the authors' procedure: Researchers report that nucleated cell counts were estimated from reference gene primer amplification. Using immunoSEQ multiplex PCR, the repertoire was profiled, and TCRdb retains in-frame clones only, with some absent. V, J and clone size were drawn from that table, and D and trimming were deduced from the DNA. This table holds 100,000 or so clones, less than 95% found once. Germline assignment: CDR1 MNHEY and CDR2 SMNVEV (reference sequence). Trimming stripped 5 bases from V and 4 bases from J, with 12 bases between. The CDR3 runs to 14 residues. The V gene is TRBV27, the J gene TRBJ1-5; D is uncertain. Input material: peripheral blood. The receptor's source is a human donor with active COVID-19. The donor label of this sample is uncertain. The DNA of the CDR3 is TGTGCCAGCAGTGCTATCGGGTCTAATCAGCCCCAGCATTTT. As protein: CASSAIGSNQPQHF.